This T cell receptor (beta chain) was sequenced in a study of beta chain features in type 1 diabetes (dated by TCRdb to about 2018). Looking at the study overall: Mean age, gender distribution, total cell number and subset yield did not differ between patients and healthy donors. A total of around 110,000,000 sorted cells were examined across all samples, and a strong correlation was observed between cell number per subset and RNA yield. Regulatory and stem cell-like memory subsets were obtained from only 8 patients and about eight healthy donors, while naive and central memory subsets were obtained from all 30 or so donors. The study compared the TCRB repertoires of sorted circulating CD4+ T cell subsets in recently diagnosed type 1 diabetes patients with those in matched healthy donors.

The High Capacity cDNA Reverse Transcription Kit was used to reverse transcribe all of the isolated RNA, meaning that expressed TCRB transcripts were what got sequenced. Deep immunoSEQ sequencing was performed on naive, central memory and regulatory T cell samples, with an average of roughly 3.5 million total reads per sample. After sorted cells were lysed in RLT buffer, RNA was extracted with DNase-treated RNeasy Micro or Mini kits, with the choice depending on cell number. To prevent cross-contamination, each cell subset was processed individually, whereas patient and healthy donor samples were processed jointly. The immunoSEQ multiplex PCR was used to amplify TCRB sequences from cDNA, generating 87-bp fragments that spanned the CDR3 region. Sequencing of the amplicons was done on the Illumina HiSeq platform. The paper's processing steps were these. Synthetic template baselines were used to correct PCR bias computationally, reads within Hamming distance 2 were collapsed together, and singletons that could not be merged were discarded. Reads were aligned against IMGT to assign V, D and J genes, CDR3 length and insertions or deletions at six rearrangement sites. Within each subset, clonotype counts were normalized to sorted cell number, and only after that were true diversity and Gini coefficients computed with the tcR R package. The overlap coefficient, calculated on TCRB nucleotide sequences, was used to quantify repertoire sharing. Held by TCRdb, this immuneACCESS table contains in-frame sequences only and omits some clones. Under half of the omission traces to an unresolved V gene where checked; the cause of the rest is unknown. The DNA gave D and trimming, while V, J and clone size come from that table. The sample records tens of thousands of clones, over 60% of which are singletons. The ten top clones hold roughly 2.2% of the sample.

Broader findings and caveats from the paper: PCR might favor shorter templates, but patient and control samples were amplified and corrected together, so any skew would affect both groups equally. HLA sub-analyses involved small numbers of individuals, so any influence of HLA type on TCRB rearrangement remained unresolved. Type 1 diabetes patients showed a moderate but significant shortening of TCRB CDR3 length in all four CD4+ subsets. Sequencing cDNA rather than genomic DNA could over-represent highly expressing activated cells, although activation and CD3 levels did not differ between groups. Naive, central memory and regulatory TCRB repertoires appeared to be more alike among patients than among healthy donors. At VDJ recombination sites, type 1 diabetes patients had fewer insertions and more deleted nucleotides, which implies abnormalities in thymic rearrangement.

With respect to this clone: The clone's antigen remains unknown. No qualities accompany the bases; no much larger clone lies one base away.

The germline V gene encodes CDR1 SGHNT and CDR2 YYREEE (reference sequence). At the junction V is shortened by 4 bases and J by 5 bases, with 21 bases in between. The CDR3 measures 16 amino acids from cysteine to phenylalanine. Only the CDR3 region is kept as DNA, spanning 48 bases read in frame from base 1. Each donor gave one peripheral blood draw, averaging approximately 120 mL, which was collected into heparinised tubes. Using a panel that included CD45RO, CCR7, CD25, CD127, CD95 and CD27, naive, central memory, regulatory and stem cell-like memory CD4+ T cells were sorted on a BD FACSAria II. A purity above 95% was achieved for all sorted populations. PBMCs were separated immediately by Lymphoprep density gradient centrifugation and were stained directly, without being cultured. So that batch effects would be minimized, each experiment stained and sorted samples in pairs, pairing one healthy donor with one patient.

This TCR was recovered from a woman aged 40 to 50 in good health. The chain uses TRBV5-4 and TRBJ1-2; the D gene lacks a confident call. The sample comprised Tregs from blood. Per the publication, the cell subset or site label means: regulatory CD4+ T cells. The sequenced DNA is TGTGCCAGCAGCGTGGGAACCATGAGACTAAGATATGGCTACACCTTC. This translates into CASSVGTMRLRYGYTF. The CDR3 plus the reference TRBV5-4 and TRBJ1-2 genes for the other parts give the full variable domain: ETGVTQSPTHLIKTRGQQVTLRCSSQSGHNTVSWYQQALGQGPQFIFQYYREEENGRGNFPPRFSGLQFPNYSSELNVNALELDDSALYLCASSVGTMRLRYGYTFGSGTRLTVV.